Described below is a single T cell receptor beta chain sequence and its context. TCRdb's table, derived via immunoSEQ multiplex PCR, lists solely in-frame clones and lacks some. Here the sample spans under 60,000 clones, more than 90% being singletons. CDR3 length equals 17 residues. V shed 3 bases, J shed 2 bases, and the junction held 8 bases outside the gene matches. The V gene's germline CDR1 is MRHNA and CDR2 SNTAGT. These data are taken from a study of blood T cell repertoires in COVID-19. V usage is TRBV6-4 and J usage is TRBJ2-1; TRBD1 aligns across 9 bases. Sequenced input: peripheral blood. This clonotype originated in a human donor in a cohort sampled during active COVID-19. CDR3 nucleotide sequence: TGTGCCAGCAGTGAACGCCCGGGGACAGGGACCTACAATGAGCAGTTCTTC. This codes for CASSERPGTGTYNEQFF.